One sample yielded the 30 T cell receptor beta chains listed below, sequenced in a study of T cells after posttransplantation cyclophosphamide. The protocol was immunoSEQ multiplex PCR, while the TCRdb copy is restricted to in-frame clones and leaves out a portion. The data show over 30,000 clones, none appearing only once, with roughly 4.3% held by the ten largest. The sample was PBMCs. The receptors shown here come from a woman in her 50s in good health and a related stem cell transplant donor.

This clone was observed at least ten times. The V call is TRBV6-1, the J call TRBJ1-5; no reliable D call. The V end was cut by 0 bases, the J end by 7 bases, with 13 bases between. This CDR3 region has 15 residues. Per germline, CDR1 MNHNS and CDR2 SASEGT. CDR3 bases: TGTGCCAGCAGTGAAGCGATTCTACTAGGGCAGCCCCAGCATTTT. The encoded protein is CASSEAILLGQPQHF.

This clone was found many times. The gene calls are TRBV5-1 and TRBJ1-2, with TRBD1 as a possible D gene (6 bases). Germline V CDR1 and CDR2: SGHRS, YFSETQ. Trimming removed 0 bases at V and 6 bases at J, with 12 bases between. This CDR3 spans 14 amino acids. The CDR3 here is CASSLDPTGDGYTF. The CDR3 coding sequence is TGCGCCAGCAGCTTGGACCCGACAGGTGATGGCTACACCTTC.

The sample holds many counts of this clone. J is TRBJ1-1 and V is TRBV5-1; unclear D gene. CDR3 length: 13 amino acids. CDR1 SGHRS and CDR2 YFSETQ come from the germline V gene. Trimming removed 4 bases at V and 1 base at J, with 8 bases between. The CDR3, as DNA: TGCGCCAGCAGCCCCAATCCGAACACTGAAGCTTTCTTT. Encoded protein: CASSPNPNTEAFF.

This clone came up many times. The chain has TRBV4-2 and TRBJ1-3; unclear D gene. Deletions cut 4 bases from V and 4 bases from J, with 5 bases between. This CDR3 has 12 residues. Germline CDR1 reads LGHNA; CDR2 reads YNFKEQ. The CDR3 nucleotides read TGTGCCAGCAGCCCACAGGGAAACACCATATATTTT. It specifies CASSPQGNTIYF.

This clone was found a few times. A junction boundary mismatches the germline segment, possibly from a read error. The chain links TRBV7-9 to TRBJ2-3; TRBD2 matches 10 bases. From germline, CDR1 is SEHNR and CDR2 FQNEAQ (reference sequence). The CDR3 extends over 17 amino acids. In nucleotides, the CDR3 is TGTGCCAGCAGCCCCGAGCGGGGGGGCTCCCCGGGGGATAGGCAGTATTTT. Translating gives CASSPERGGSPGDRQYF.

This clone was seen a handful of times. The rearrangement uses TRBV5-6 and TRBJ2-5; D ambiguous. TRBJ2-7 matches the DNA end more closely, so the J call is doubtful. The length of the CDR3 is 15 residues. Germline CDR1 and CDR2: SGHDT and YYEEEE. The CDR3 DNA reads TGTGCCAGCAGCTTGGACAGAATCCAAACCTACGAGCAGTACTTC. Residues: CASSLDRIQTYEQYF.

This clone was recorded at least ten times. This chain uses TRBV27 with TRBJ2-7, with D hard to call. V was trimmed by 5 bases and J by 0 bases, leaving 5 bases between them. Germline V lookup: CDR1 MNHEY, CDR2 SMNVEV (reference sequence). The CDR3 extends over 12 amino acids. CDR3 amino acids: CASSPSSYEQYF. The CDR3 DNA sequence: TGTGCCAGCAGTCCGAGCTCCTACGAGCAGTACTTC.

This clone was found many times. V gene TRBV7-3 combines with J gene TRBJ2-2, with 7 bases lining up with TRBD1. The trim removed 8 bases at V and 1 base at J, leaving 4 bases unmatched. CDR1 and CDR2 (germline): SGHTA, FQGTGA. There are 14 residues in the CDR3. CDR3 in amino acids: CASQAGGNTGELFF. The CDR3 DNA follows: TGTGCCAGCCAGGCAGGGGGGAACACCGGGGAGCTGTTTTTT. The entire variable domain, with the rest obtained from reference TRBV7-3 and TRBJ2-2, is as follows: GAGVSQTPSNKVTEKGKYVELRCDPISGHTALYWYRQSLGQGPEFLIYFQGTGAADDSGLPNDRFFAVRPEGSVSTLKIQRTERGDSAVYLCASQAGGNTGELFFGEGSRLTVL.

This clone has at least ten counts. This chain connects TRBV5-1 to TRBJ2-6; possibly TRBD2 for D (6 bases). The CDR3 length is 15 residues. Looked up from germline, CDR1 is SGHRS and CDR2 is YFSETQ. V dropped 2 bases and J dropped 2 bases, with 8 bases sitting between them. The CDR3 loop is CASSFTGAGANVLTF. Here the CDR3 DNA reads TGCGCCAGCAGCTTCACGGGGGCTGGGGCCAACGTCCTGACTTTC.

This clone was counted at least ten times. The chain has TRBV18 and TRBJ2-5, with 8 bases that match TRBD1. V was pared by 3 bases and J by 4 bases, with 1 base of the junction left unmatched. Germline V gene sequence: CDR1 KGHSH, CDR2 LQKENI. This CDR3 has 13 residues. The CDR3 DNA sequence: TGTGCCAGCTCACCCGGACAGGGAGAGACCCAGTACTTC. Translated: CASSPGQGETQYF.

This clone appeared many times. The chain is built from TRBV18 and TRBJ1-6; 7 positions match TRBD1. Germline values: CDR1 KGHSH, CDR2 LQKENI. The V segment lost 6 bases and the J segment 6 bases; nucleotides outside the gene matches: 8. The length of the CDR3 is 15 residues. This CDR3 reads CASSFDRVGNSPLHF. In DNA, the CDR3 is TGTGCCAGCTCCTTTGACAGGGTCGGTAATTCACCCCTCCACTTT.

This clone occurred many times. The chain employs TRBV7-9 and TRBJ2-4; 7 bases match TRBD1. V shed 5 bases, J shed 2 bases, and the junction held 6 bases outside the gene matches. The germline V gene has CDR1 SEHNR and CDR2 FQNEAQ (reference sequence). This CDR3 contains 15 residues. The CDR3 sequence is CASSDQGVTKNIQYF. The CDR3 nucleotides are TGTGCCAGCAGCGACCAGGGGGTAACCAAAAACATTCAGTACTTC. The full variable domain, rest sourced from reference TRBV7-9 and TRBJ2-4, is DTGVSQNPRHKITKRGQNVTFRCDPISEHNRLYWYRQTLGQGPEFLTYFQNEAQLEKSRLLSDRFSAERPKGSFSTLEIQRTEQGDSAMYLCASSDQGVTKNIQYFGAGTRLSVL.

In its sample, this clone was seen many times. CDR3 amino acids: CASSPQGGGNQPQHF. CDR3 bases: TGTGCCAGCAGTCCCCAGGGCGGCGGCAATCAGCCCCAGCATTTT. V and J are TRBV6-1 and TRBJ1-5; possible D gene TRBD1, 5 bases. The CDR3 spans 15 residues. Per germline, CDR1 MNHNS and CDR2 SASEGT. The V end lost 5 bases, the J end lost 2 bases, and 13 bases lay between the germline ends.

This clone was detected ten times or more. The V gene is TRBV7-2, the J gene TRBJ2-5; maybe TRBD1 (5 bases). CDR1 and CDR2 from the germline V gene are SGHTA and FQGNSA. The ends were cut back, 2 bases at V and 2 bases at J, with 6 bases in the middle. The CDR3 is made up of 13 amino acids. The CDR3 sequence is CASSLHRQETQYF. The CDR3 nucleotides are TGTGCCAGCAGCTTACACAGGCAAGAGACCCAGTACTTC.

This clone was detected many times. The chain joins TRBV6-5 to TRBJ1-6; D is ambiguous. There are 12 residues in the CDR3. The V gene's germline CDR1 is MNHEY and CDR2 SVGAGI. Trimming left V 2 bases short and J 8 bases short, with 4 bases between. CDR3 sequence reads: CASSYRDSPLHF. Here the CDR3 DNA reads TGTGCCAGCAGTTACCGGGATTCACCCCTCCACTTT.

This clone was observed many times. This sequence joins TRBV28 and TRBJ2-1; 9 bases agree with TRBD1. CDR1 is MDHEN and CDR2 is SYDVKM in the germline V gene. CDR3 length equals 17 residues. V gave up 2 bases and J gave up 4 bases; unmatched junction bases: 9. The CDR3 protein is CASSLTRTGELYNEQFF. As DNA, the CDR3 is TGTGCCAGCAGTTTAACCCGGACAGGGGAACTTTACAATGAGCAGTTCTTC.

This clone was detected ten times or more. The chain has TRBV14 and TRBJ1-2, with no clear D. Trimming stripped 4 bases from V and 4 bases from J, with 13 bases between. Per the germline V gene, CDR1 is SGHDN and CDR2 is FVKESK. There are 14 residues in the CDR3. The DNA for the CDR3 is TGTGCCAGCAGCCTTTTGACGGGGTCCTATGGCTACACCTTC. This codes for CASSLLTGSYGYTF.

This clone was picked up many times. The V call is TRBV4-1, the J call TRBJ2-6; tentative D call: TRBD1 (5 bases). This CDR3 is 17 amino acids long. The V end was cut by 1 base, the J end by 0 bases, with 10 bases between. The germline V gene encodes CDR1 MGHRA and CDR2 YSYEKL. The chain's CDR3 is CASSQVQGISGANVLTF. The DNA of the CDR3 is TGCGCCAGCAGCCAAGTCCAGGGAATCTCTGGGGCCAACGTCCTGACTTTC.

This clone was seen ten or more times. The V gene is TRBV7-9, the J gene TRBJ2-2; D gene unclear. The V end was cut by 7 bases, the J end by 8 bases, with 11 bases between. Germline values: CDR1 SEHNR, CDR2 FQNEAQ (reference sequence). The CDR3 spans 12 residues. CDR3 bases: TGTGCCAGCACCCTTGTGTTGGGGGAGCTGTTTTTT. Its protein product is CASTLVLGELFF. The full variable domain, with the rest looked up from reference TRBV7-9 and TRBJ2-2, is DTGVSQNPRHKITKRGQNVTFRCDPISEHNRLYWYRQTLGQGPEFLTYFQNEAQLEKSRLLSDRFSAERPKGSFSTLEIQRTEQGDSAMYLCASTLVLGELFFGEGSRLTVL.

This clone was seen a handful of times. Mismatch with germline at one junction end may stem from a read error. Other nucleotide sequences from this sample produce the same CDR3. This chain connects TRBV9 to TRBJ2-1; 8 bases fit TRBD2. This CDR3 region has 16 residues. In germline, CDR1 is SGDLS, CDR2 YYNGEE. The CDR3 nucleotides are TGCGCCAGCAGCGTAGCGAGCGGGGGAACCTACAATGAGCAGTTCTTC. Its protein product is CASSVASGGTYNEQFF. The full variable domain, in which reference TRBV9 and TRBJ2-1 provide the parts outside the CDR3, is DSGVTQTPKHLITATGQRVTLRCSPRSGDLSVYWYQQSLDQGLQFLIQYYNGEERAKGNILERFSAQQFPDLHSELNLSSLELGDSALYFCASSVASGGTYNEQFFGPGTRLTVL.

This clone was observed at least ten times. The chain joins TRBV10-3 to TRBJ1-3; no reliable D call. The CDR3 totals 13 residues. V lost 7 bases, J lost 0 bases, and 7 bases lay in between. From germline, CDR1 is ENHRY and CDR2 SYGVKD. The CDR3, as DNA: TGTGCCATCAAGGAGCACTCTGGAAACACCATATATTTT. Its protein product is CAIKEHSGNTIYF.

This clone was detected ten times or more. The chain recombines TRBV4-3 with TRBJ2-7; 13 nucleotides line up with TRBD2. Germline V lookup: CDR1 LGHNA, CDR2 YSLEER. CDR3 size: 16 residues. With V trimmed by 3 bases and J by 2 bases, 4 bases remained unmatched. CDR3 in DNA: TGCGCCAGCAGCCAGGAGGGACTAGCGGGACCCTACGAGCAGTACTTC. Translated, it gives CASSQEGLAGPYEQYF.

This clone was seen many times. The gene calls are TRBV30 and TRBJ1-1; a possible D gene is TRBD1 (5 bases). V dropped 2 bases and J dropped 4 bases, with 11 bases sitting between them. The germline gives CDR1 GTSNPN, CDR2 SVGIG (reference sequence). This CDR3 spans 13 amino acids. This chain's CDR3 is CAWSSGSGTEAFF. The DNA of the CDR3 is TGTGCCTGGAGTTCAGGGTCTGGCACTGAAGCTTTCTTT. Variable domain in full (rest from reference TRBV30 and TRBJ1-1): SQTIHQWPATLVQPVGSPLSLECTVEGTSNPNLYWYRQAAGRGLQLLFYSVGIGQISSEVPQNLSASRPQDRQFILSSKKLLLSDSGFYLCAWSSGSGTEAFFGQGTRLTVV.

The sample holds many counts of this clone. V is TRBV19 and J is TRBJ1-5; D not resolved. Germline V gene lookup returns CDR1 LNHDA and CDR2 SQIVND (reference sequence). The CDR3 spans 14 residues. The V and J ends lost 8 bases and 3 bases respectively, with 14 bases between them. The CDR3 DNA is TGTGCCAGTCAATTGAGAGAAAACAATCAGCCCCAGCATTTT. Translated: CASQLRENNQPQHF.

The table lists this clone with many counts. In DNA, the CDR3 is TGTGCCAGCAGTGAGGGGGGTTCCAATCAGCCCCAGCATTTT. Amino acid sequence: CASSEGGSNQPQHF. The chain is built from TRBV6-1 and TRBJ1-5; D perhaps matches TRBD1 (5 bases). The CDR3 runs 14 residues. CDR1 MNHNS and CDR2 SASEGT come from the germline V gene. V was cut by 3 bases and J by 3 bases, with 9 bases left in between.

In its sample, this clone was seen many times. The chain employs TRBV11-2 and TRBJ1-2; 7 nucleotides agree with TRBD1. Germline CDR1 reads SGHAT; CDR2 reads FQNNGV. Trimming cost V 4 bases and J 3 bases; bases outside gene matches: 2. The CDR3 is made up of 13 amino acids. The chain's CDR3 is CASSSDRDYGYTF. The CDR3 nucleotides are TGTGCCAGCAGCTCTGACAGGGACTATGGCTACACCTTC.

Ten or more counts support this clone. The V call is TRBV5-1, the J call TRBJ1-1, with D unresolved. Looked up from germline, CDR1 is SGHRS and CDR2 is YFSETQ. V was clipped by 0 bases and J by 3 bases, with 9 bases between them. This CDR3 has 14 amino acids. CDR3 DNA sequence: TGCGCCAGCAGCTTGGCCGGGAGTTACACTGAAGCTTTCTTT. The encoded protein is CASSLAGSYTEAFF.

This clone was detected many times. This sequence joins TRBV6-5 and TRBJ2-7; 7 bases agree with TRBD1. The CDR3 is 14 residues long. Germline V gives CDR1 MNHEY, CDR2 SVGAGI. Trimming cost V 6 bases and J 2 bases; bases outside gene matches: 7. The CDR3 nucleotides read TGTGCCAGCAGCAGCCGGGACAGCCCCTACGAGCAGTACTTC. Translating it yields CASSSRDSPYEQYF.

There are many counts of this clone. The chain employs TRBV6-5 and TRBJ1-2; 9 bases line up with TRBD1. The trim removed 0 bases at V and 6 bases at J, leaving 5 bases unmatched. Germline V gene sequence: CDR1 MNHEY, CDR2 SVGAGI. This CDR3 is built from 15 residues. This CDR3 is CASSYSIWDRDGYTF. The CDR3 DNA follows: TGTGCCAGCAGTTACTCTATATGGGACAGGGATGGCTACACCTTC.

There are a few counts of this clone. The CDR3 sequence: CASSSTSGGGGRTDTQYF. As DNA, the CDR3 is TGTGCCAGCAGCTCAACTAGCGGGGGGGGCGGGCGCACAGATACGCAGTATTTT. This chain links TRBV7-3 with TRBJ2-3, with 13 bases fitting TRBD2. The CDR3 sequence is 18 residues long. After removal of 4 bases from V and 1 base from J, the junction contained 8 bases not matched to a gene. The germline V gene has CDR1 SGHTA and CDR2 FQGTGA.